A single TCR beta chain is shown here with its context. This specimen comes from a study of blood T cells in healthy people across ages. PCR was performed a second time for roughly 7 to 11 cycles using a sample-barcoded 5' primer and a J-beta primer mix. TCRdb ran MiXCR on the 5' RACE reads and lists one entry per CDR3 protein. Counted here are roughly 680,000 distinct CDR3 sequences, roughly half occurring once; the ten biggest clones make up approximately 15%. The CDR3 contains 15 residues. Trimming took 5 bases from V and 2 from J, leaving 14 bases between them. The chain uses TRBV12-3 or TRBV12-4 and TRBJ2-3; possibly TRBD1 for D (6 bases). The material sequenced was blood. The sequence was collected from a woman older than 75 in good health. This CDR3 reads CASSPKDRSTDTQYF. As DNA, the CDR3 is TGTGCCAGCAGTCCCAAGGACAGATCCACAGATACGCAGTATTTT.